This is a list of T cell receptor beta chains from one sample in a study of shared clonotypes between healthy human individuals. The table came from immunoSEQ multiplex PCR; TCRdb's copy has only in-frame clones and leaves some out. The sample has roughly 2.4 million clones; nearly 97% are singletons. Sequencing was performed on naive CD4+ T cells sorted from blood. The receptors originated from a man aged 18 to 30 in good health. Both conserved end residues are part of each CDR3. D genes are given only for firm matches. Size is omitted from some rows. Given values are once, few, many or a class for expanded clones.

TRBV6-5,-,-,TRBJ2-2,TGTGCCAGCAGTTATCACAACACCGGGGAGCTGTTTTTT,CASSYHNTGELFF
TRBV18,-,once,TRBJ1-1,TGTGCCAGCTCACCACTCCCCCCGGACACTGAAGCTTTCTTT,CASSPLPPDTEAFF
TRBV7-8,-,-,TRBJ1-5,TGTGCCAGCAGCCCGAGGGCCGTCCCCACAAATCAGCCCCAGCATTTT,CASSPRAVPTNQPQHF
TRBV10-1,TRBD2,-,TRBJ2-7,TGCGCCAGCAGTGAGTCGCCGGGACTAGCGGGCTACGAGCAGTACTTC,CASSESPGLAGYEQYF
TRBV5-6,TRBD1,once,TRBJ2-5,TGTGCCAGCAGCCCCACGTTAACAGGGGGTCAAGAGACCCAGTACTTC,CASSPTLTGGQETQYF
TRBV5-4,TRBD2,-,TRBJ2-2,TGTGCCAGCAGCTTGGGCGTAGCGGGAGTGACCGGGGAGCTGTTTTTT,CASSLGVAGVTGELFF
TRBV7-9,-,-,TRBJ1-4,TGTGCCAGCAGCTTTTTCCAGGGAGCTAATGAAAAACTGTTTTTT,CASSFFQGANEKLFF
TRBV19,-,-,TRBJ1-2,TGTGCCAGTAGTATAGGGGGAAGGGGAAACTATGGCTACACCTTC,CASSIGGRGNYGYTF
TRBV5-1,-,-,TRBJ1-6,TGCGCCAGCAGCTTGGGGGTGGACTCACCCCTCCACTTT,CASSLGVDSPLHF
TRBV7-2,-,-,TRBJ1-6,TGTGCCAGCAGCCCAGAGATTTATAATTCACCCCTCCACTTT,CASSPEIYNSPLHF
TRBV19,TRBD1,-,TRBJ2-1,TGTGCCAGTAGTTTTACCGGACAGGCACCATACAATGAGCAGTTCTTC,CASSFTGQAPYNEQFF
TRBV2,-,-,TRBJ1-1,TGTGCCAGCAGTGGGGGGGTAAACACTGAAGCTTTCTTT,CASSGGVNTEAFF
TRBV15,-,-,TRBJ1-4,TGTGCCACCATTAATCGGCGGGAAGTGACTAATGAAAAACTGTTTTTT,CATINRREVTNEKLFF
TRBV6-6,TRBD1,-,TRBJ2-7,TGTGCCAGCAGTGGCCGACAGGGTAATAGGAACGAGCAGTACTTC,CASSGRQGNRNEQYF
TRBV5-1,TRBD1,-,TRBJ2-7,TGCGCCAGCAGCTACGGAATGACAGGGGGCAGCTCCTACGAGCAGTACTTC,CASSYGMTGGSSYEQYF
TRBV6-5,-,-,TRBJ1-4,TGTGCCAGCAGCTCCGCGGGGGTAGTTGATGAAAAACTGTTTTTT,CASSSAGVVDEKLFF
TRBV4-1,-,once,TRBJ2-4,TGCGCCAGCAGCCAAGCCGGGGAAAACAAAAACATTCAGTACTTC,CASSQAGENKNIQYF